This T cell receptor beta chain was captured in a study of identical twins. Findings and caveats of the study: Models predicted less out-of-frame TCR alpha sharing in monozygotic twins than was found. Clonotypes of the beta chain that were abundant in cord blood carried fewer insertions (memory repertoires showed none). The analysis was cross-sectional rather than longitudinal within donors.

As regards this clonotype: The antigen is unknown.

TCRdb independently ran MiXCR on the 5' RACE reads; one entry per CDR3 protein. The sample shows roughly 630,000 distinct CDR3 sequences, around 7.4% of them seen only once. CDR1 and CDR2 (germline): SQVTM, ANQGSEA. V was shortened by 7 bases and J by 4 bases, with 16 bases between the two germline ends. The CDR3 totals 13 residues. This sample also belongs to another study, concerning yellow fever vaccine responses in identical twins.

The sequence was obtained from a woman between 18 and 29 years old in good health. The source material was PBMCs. This sequence joins TRBV29-1 and TRBJ1-1, with TRBD1 as a possible D gene (6 bases). The CDR3 is CSALQGTSTEAFF. DNA for the CDR3: TGCAGCGCCTTACAGGGCACGAGCACTGAAGCTTTCTTT.